These T cell receptor beta chains were read from a single sample in a study of blood T cell repertoires in COVID-19. Some clones are missing from TCRdb's copy, which holds only in-frame ones; the method was immunoSEQ multiplex PCR. The sample shows over 200,000 clones, approximately 89% of them seen only once. The sequenced sample consisted of PBMCs or T cells enriched from blood (not recorded which). These receptors were collected from a woman aged 30 to 39 who had been exposed to COVID-19. CDR3s include the opening cysteine and the closing phenylalanine or tryptophan. Fields, in order: clone size, D gene, J gene, V gene, CDR3 protein, CDR3 DNA. A D gene is named only where the DNA matches it firmly. Not every row has a clone size; where given, it reads once, few, many or a size class.

. | TRBD1 | TRBJ1-6 | TRBV30 | CASSRTGGNSPLHF | TGTGCCTCGAGCAGGACAGGGGGCAATTCACCCCTCCACTTT
. | TRBD1 | TRBJ1-1 | TRBV10-3 | CAIRGDRNTEAFF | TGTGCCATCAGGGGGGACAGGAACACTGAAGCTTTCTTT
. | TRBD2 | TRBJ2-1 | TRBV28 | CASSRRTSGRGVYEQFF | TGTGCCAGCAGTCGCCGGACTAGCGGGAGGGGCGTGTATGAGCAGTTCTTC
. | . | TRBJ1-1 | TRBV5-1 | CASSPGALYTEAFF | TGCGCCAGCAGCCCCGGTGCCCTGTATACTGAAGCTTTCTTT
. | . | TRBJ1-2 | TRBV2 | CASSDLRGYTF | TGTGCCAGCAGTGATCTGAGGGGCTACACCTTC
. | TRBD2 | TRBJ2-5 | TRBV4-1 | CASSRSGSANRQETQYF | TGCGCCAGCAGCCGTAGCGGGAGTGCTAATCGACAAGAGACCCAGTACTTC
. | . | TRBJ2-7 | TRBV15 | CATSTVLRRGFNYEQYF | TGTGCCACCAGCACCGTACTCCGACGGGGATTCAACTACGAGCAGTACTTC
. | TRBD2 | TRBJ2-7 | TRBV3-1/TRBV3-2 | CASSLRTSGRITYEQYF | TGTGCCAGCAGCCTCCGGACTAGCGGGAGGATAACCTACGAGCAGTACTTC
. | TRBD2 | TRBJ2-1 | TRBV5-1 | CASSLLTSGSGNEQFF | TGCGCCAGCAGCCTCCTCACTAGCGGGAGCGGGAATGAGCAGTTCTTC
. | TRBD2 | TRBJ2-7 | TRBV2 | CASSALSGRIDEQYF | TGTGCCAGCAGCGCCCTTAGCGGGAGGATCGACGAGCAGTACTTC
. | TRBD2 | TRBJ2-1 | TRBV7-3 | CASSLRGPSGRANEQFF | TGTGCCAGCAGCTTAAGGGGCCCCAGCGGGAGGGCAAATGAGCAGTTCTTC
once | . | TRBJ1-1 | TRBV10-2 | CASLQGPEAFF | TGCGCCAGCCTGCAGGGCCCTGAAGCTTTCTTT
. | . | TRBJ2-1 | TRBV6-1 | CASSESPSSYNEQFF | TGTGCCAGCAGTGAAAGCCCGAGCTCCTACAATGAGCAGTTCTTC
. | TRBD1 | TRBJ1-3 | TRBV5-6 | CASSEDRGLNGNTIYF | TGTGCCAGCAGCGAGGACAGGGGGCTAAATGGAAACACCATATATTTT
. | . | TRBJ1-2 | TRBV18 | CASSPGPYGYTF | TGTGCCAGCTCACCAGGGCCCTATGGCTACACCTTC
. | . | TRBJ1-1 | TRBV19 | CASKDSEAFF | TGTGCCAGCAAGGACAGTGAAGCTTTCTTT
. | . | TRBJ1-1 | TRBV19 | CASSNWGGKNTEAFF | TGTGCCAGTAGCAACTGGGGGGGGAAGAACACTGAAGCTTTCTTT
. | . | TRBJ2-7 | TRBV5-6 | CASSLELQGYEQYF | TGTGCCAGCAGCTTGGAACTACAGGGATACGAGCAGTACTTC
. | . | TRBJ2-3 | TRBV15 | CATSTSISGADTQYF | TGTGCCACCAGCACCTCGATTTCCGGGGCAGATACGCAGTATTTT
. | TRBD2 | TRBJ2-3 | TRBV24-1 | CATSDPNSGRGTDTQYF | TGTGCCACCAGTGACCCTAACAGCGGGAGAGGCACAGATACGCAGTATTTT
. | . | TRBJ1-4 | TRBV19 | CASSPRQELEEKLFF | TGTGCCAGTAGTCCTCGACAGGAACTTGAAGAAAAACTGTTTTTT
. | . | TRBJ2-1 | TRBV3-1/TRBV3-2 | CASSTDRHNEQFF | TGTGCCAGCAGTACCGACAGACACAATGAGCAGTTCTTC
. | . | TRBJ2-1 | TRBV9 | CASSVAGREYNEQFF | TGTGCCAGCAGCGTAGCTGGACGGGAGTATAATGAGCAGTTCTTC
. | . | TRBJ1-4 | TRBV18 | CASSRTGLTNEKLFF | TGTGCCAGCTCCCGAACAGGGTTGACTAATGAAAAACTGTTTTTT
once | TRBD1 | TRBJ2-7 | TRBV11-2 | CASSLGGTVPYEQYF | TGTGCCAGCAGCTTAGGAGGGACAGTACCCTACGAGCAGTACTTC
. | TRBD2 | TRBJ2-3 | TRBV19 | CASTHRLAGTDTQYF | TGTGCCAGTACCCACAGACTAGCGGGGACAGATACGCAGTATTTT
. | . | TRBJ2-2 | TRBV10-2 | CASNGRGRNTGELFF | TGCGCCAGCAATGGTAGGGGCAGGAACACCGGGGAGCTGTTTTTT
. | TRBD2 | TRBJ2-1 | TRBV5-8 | CASSLPSGRAGNNEQFF | TGTGCCAGCAGCTTGCCAAGCGGGAGGGCTGGTAATAATGAGCAGTTCTTC
. | TRBD1 | TRBJ1-5 | TRBV19 | CATGTDPNQPQHF | TGTGCCACCGGGACAGACCCCAATCAGCCCCAGCATTTT
. | TRBD1 | TRBJ1-5 | TRBV6-5 | CASSPQGKQPQHF | TGTGCCAGCAGTCCACAGGGGAAACAGCCCCAGCATTTT
. | TRBD2 | TRBJ2-2 | TRBV4-1 | CASSKRVGRRTGELFF | TGCGCCAGCAGCAAAAGGGTCGGGAGGCGGACCGGGGAGCTGTTTTTT
. | TRBD1 | TRBJ1-1 | TRBV20-1 | CSASGDRAGTEAFF | TGCAGTGCTAGTGGGGACAGGGCAGGGACTGAAGCTTTCTTT